This T cell receptor (beta chain) derives from a study of shared clonotypes between healthy human individuals. Study background: Per donor, three plates held CD4 naive cells, three held CD4 memory, two held CD8 naive and one held CD8 memory. Study-wide points: Few donors limited the genetic and exposure-history diversity represented. Naive subsets, compared against memory subsets, generally had larger estimated richness values.

The method was immunoSEQ multiplex PCR; TCRdb's version includes in-frame clones alone and lacks a portion of them. The table records more than 550,000 clones, 90% of them present only once. Points on this clone: The antigen remains undetermined.

This CDR3 comprises 14 residues. The trim removed 4 bases at V and 7 bases at J, leaving 8 bases unmatched. CDR1 and CDR2 (germline): SGHDT, YYEEEE. This receptor was taken from a man aged 18 to 29 in good health. Some clones in this sample may be carry-over from other donors' samples. Sequenced: memory CD8+ T cells from PBMCs. Subset in this sample: CD45RO+ cells pooled with CCR7-negative TemRA cells. The rearrangement uses TRBV5-6 and TRBJ1-5; TRBD1 matches 7 bases. The CDR3: CASSQGGAGQPQHF. For the CDR3, the DNA is TGTGCCAGCAGCCAAGGGGGCGCAGGGCAGCCCCAGCATTTT.